This T cell receptor (beta chain) emerged from a study of T cell clones after liver transplantation. Some clones are missing from TCRdb's copy, which holds only in-frame ones; the method was immunoSEQ multiplex PCR. The repertoire holds about 85,000 clones, with 65% to 85% as singletons. Germline CDR1 and CDR2: SGHNT and YYREEE (reference sequence). This CDR3 comprises 14 residues. Between the trimmed V and J ends, which lost 4 bases and 0 bases, there was a span of 11 bases. This clone has a single count. The genes are TRBV5-4 and TRBJ2-7, with D tentatively TRBD2 (6 bases). Sample: CD4+ T cells from blood, taken approximately 3.5 years after liver transplant. This TCR was sampled from a human patient who received a liver transplant. Some of these T cells may belong to the graft donor. The CDR3 is CASSVSGSSYEQYF. Written as DNA, the CDR3 is TGTGCCAGCAGCGTTAGCGGTTCCTCCTACGAGCAGTACTTC.